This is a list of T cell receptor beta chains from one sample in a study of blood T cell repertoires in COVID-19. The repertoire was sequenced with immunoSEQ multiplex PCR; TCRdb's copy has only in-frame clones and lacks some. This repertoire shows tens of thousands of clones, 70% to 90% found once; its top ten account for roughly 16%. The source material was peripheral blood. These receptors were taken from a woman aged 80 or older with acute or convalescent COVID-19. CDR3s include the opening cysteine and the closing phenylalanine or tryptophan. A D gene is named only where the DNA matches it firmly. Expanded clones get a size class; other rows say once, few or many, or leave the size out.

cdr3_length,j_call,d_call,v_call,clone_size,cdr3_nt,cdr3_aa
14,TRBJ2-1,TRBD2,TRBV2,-,TGTGCCAGGTTAGGGGGGACTAGTCCCAATGAGCAGTTCTTC,CARLGGTSPNEQFF
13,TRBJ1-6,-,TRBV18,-,TGTGCCAGCTCACCAGATCAGGGCTCACCCCTCCACTTT,CASSPDQGSPLHF
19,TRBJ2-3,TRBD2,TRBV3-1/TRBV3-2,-,TGTGCCAGCAGCCAAGACAGAGGACTAGCGGGGGACATCACAGATACGCAGTATTTT,CASSQDRGLAGDITDTQYF
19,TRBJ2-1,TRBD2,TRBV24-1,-,TGTGCCACCAGTGACCCGGGACTAGCGGGGGGGCAGTCCTACAATGAGCAGTTCTTC,CATSDPGLAGGQSYNEQFF
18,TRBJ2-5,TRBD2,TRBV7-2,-,TGTGCCAGCAGCTTAAGGCCTAGCGGGGGGCCTGCCCAAGAGACCCAGTACTTC,CASSLRPSGGPAQETQYF
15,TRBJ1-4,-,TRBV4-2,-,TGTGCCAGCAGCCAAGAAAACCCAGCTAATGAAAAACTGTTTTTT,CASSQENPANEKLFF
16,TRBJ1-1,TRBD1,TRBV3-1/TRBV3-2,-,TGTGCCAGCAGCCAAGATAAGGGGGCGCGTCGGACTGAAGCTTTCTTT,CASSQDKGARRTEAFF
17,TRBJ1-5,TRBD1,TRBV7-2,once,TGTGCCAGCAGCCGGATCAACAGGGGGCTGCACAATCAGCCCCAGCATTTT,CASSRINRGLHNQPQHF
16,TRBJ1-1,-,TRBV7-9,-,TGTGCCAGCAGCTTTCCCGGGGGCAGGGGAGGGACTGAAGCTTTCTTT,CASSFPGGRGGTEAFF
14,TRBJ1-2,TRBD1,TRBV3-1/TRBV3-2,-,TGTGCCAGCAGCCAAGAACAGGGGGCGTATGGCTACACCTTC,CASSQEQGAYGYTF
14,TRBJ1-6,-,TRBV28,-,TGTGCCAGCAGTTTTCCGGGACAATATTCACCCCTCCACTTT,CASSFPGQYSPLHF
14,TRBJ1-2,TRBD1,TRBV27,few,TGTGCCAGCAGTTCCGGGACAGGGAATCGGGGCTACACCTTC,CASSSGTGNRGYTF
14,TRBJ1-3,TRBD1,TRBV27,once,TGTGCCAGCAGGGGACAGGGGGTAGGAAACACCATATATTTT,CASRGQGVGNTIYF
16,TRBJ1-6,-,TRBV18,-,TGTGCCAGCTCGCTACAGGAGAGCTCCTATAATTCACCCCTCCACTTT,CASSLQESSYNSPLHF
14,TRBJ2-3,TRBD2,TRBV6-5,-,TGTGCCAGCAGGCGGGGGGGGTCGACAGATACGCAGTATTTT,CASRRGGSTDTQYF
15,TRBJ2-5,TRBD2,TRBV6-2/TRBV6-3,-,TGTGCCAGCAGCCGAGCTAGCGGGGGGGATGAGACCCAGTACTTC,CASSRASGGDETQYF
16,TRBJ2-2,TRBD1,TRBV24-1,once,TGTGCCACCAGCGGGACAGGGGTTCCGAACACCGGGGAGCTGTTTTTT,CATSGTGVPNTGELFF
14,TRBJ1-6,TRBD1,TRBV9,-,TGTGCCAGCAATCCAGGGGGCGCAGCCGGCCCCCTCCACTTT,CASNPGGAAGPLHF
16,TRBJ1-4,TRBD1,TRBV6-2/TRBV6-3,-,TGTGCCAGCAGTAAGGGACAGGGCGCAACTAATGAAAAACTGTTTTTT,CASSKGQGATNEKLFF
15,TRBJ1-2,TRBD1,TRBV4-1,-,TGCGCCAGCAGCCACCTCGACAGGGGGGCCTATGGCTACACCTTC,CASSHLDRGAYGYTF
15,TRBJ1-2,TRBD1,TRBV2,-,TGTGCCAGCAGTGGGACAGGGAACTCGAACTATGGCTACACCTTC,CASSGTGNSNYGYTF
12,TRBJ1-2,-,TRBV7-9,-,TGTGCCAGCAGCTTAGGAAGGGGTGGCTACACCTTC,CASSLGRGGYTF
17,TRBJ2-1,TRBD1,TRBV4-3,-,TGCGCCAGCAGCCAAGATATTGGCAGGGGGCTCAACAATGAGCAGTTCTTC,CASSQDIGRGLNNEQFF
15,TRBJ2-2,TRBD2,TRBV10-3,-,TGTGCCATCGCCTCGGGGGGGGTTGGCACCGGGGAGCTGTTTTTT,CAIASGGVGTGELFF
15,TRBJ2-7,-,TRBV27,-,TGTGCCAGCAGAGTTGCGGGTAATGGGGACTACGAGCAGTACTTC,CASRVAGNGDYEQYF
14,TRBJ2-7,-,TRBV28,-,TGTGCCAGCAGTCCGGTGACACTTGCCTACGAGCAGTACTTC,CASSPVTLAYEQYF
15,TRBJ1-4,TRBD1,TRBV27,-,TGTGCCAGCTCAACCCTCGACAGGGCGGATGAAAAACTGTTTTTT,CASSTLDRADEKLFF
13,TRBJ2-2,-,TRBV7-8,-,TGTGCCAGCTCCAGGGTGCGCACCGGGGAGCTGTTTTTT,CASSRVRTGELFF
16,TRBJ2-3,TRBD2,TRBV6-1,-,TGTGCCAGCAGTGAACGACTAGCGGGGGCCACAGATACGCAGTATTTT,CASSERLAGATDTQYF
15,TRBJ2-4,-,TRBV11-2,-,TGTGCCAGCAGCTTTAGATCCCCGGGGTTCGACATTCAGTACTTC,CASSFRSPGFDIQYF
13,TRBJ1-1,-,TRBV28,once,TGTGCCAGCTCCGTGGGATCGGAGGTTGAAGCTTTCTTT,CASSVGSEVEAFF
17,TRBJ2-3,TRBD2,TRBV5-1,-,TGCGCCAGCAGCTCAGGACTAGCGGGGGGGATCACAGATACGCAGTATTTT,CASSSGLAGGITDTQYF
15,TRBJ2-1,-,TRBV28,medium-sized,TGTGCCAGCAGTTCGGTGGGTGCGGGCTACAATGAGCAGTTCTTC,CASSSVGAGYNEQFF
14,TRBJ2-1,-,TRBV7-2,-,TGTGCCAGCAGCTTCGTTACTAGCTCTAATGAGCAGTTCTTC,CASSFVTSSNEQFF
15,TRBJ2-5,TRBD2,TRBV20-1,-,TGCAGTGCTAGTAACCCGGGGGGGCCCCAAGAGACCCAGTACTTC,CSASNPGGPQETQYF
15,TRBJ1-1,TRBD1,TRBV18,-,TGTGCCAGCTCACCACGAGACAGGGCAATCACTGAAGCTTTCTTT,CASSPRDRAITEAFF
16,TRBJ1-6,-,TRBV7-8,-,TGTGCCAGCAGGGGTGATGGGGGGGCCTATAATTCACCCCTCCACTTT,CASRGDGGAYNSPLHF
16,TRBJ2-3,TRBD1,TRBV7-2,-,TGTGCCAGCAGCTTAGGTGGGACAGGGTCCGCAGATACGCAGTATTTT,CASSLGGTGSADTQYF
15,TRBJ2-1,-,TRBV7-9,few,TGTGCCAGCAGCTTCGTGGCGGGGCCATACAATGAGCAGTTCTTC,CASSFVAGPYNEQFF
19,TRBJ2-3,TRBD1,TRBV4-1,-,TGCGCCAGCAGCCGAACCGGGACAGGGGGCGTGGGGAAGACAGATACGCAGTATTTT,CASSRTGTGGVGKTDTQYF
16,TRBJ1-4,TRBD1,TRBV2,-,TGTGCCAGCAGTGAATGGACCCGGACAGGGTATGAAAAACTGTTTTTT,CASSEWTRTGYEKLFF
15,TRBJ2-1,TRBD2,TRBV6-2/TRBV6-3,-,TGTGCCAGCAGTCCACTAGCGGGGGGGTCCAGTGAGCAGTTCTTC,CASSPLAGGSSEQFF
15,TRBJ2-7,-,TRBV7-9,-,TGTGCCAGCAGCTCTATAAGGACAGAAAACTACGAGCAGTACTTC,CASSSIRTENYEQYF
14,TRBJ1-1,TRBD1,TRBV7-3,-,TGTGCCAGCAGCTTAGGAGGGGGCAACACTGAAGCTTTCTTT,CASSLGGGNTEAFF
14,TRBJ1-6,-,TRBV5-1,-,TGCGCCAGCCGACGGGACACCCTCGAATCACCCCTCCACTTT,CASRRDTLESPLHF
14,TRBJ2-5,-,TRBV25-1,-,TGTGCCAGCAGTGCACCGCGGAGTGGAGAGACCCAGTACTTC,CASSAPRSGETQYF
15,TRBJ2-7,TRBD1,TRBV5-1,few,TGCGCCAGCAGCTTGGATATGGGACAGGCCTACGAGCAGTACTTC,CASSLDMGQAYEQYF
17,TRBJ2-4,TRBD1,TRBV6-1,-,TGTGCCAGCAGTGCACGGACAGGGCTGATTATTGAAAACATTCAGTACTTC,CASSARTGLIIENIQYF
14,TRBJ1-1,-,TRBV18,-,TGTGCCAGCTCCCAGGCCATCAAGAACACTGAAGCTTTCTTT,CASSQAIKNTEAFF
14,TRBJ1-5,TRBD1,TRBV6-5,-,TGTGCCAGCAGTCGGGACAGCGGCAATCAGCCCCAGCATTTT,CASSRDSGNQPQHF
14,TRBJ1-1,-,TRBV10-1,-,TGCGCCAGCAGAAATGGCCCAGAGGACACTGAAGCTTTCTTT,CASRNGPEDTEAFF
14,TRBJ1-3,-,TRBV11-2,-,TGTGCCAGCAGCTTGACAGAAGCTGGAAACACCATATATTTT,CASSLTEAGNTIYF
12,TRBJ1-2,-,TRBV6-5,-,TGTGCCAGCAGTTACTCGGGGGGAGGCTACACCTTC,CASSYSGGGYTF
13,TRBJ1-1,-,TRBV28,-,TGTGCCAGCAGGGGGGGAGCGAACACTGAAGCTTTCTTT,CASRGGANTEAFF
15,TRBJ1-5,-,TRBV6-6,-,TGTGCCAGCAGCACTGGGACCGGGGGAAGGGGGCCCCAGCATTTT,CASSTGTGGRGPQHF
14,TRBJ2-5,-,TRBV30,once,TGTGCCTGGAGTGTACGAGGGTTCGGAGAGACCCAGTACTTC,CAWSVRGFGETQYF
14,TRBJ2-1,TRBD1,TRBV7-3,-,TGTGCCAGCAGCTTAAAACAGGGGCACGGTGAGCAGTTCTTC,CASSLKQGHGEQFF
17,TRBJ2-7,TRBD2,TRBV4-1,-,TGCGCCAGCAGCCGGACTAGCGGGGGGCCTCCCTCCTACGAGCAGTACTTC,CASSRTSGGPPSYEQYF
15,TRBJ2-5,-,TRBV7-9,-,TGTGCCAGCAGCGACCTGAACAGGTACCAAGAGACCCAGTACTTC,CASSDLNRYQETQYF